Included here is one T cell receptor beta chain sequence, with context. This entry belongs to a study of T-cell reconstitution after alpha-beta-depleted transplantation in children. V lost 4 bases and J 6 bases, leaving 19 bases between the germline ends. Germline CDR1 is DFQATT and CDR2 is SNEGSKA (reference sequence). This CDR3 is 15 amino acids long. As it was prepared, the TCRbeta library received unique molecular identifiers. Each CDR3 protein gets one entry after TCRdb re-called the PCR reads with MiXCR. The table shows over 400,000 distinct CDR3 sequences, with around 46% occurring only once. The sample here was PBMCs, taken before TCRalphabeta/CD19-depleted stem cell transplant. The chain has TRBV20-1 and TRBJ1-5; D is possibly TRBD1 (6 bases). The clonotype comes from a girl aged 2-9 years with aplastic anemia, due to receive a stem cell transplant. CDR3 residues: CSATAQGIATQPQHF. DNA of the CDR3: TGCAGTGCTACCGCACAGGGAATAGCGACTCAGCCCCAGCATTTT.